One and the same sample provided the 2 T cell receptor beta chains below, sequenced in a study of cytomegalovirus exposure and HLA in healthy donors. The data were produced by immunoSEQ multiplex PCR, yet TCRdb's version contains in-frame clones alone and is incomplete. The repertoire includes 150,000 to 200,000 clones, approximately 90% of them detected once, and roughly 1.5% sits in the top ten. Sequencing input: PBMCs. Receptors were obtained from a young woman in good health and CMV-seronegative.

This chain connects TRBV7-2 to TRBJ2-1; 13 bases map to TRBD2. Looked up from germline, CDR1 is SGHTA and CDR2 is FQGNSA. The CDR3 spans 17 residues. J gave up 7 bases and V 5 bases, and 11 bases lay outside the gene matches. The CDR3 loop is CASSKTSGGASWNEQFF. The DNA of the CDR3 is TGTGCCAGCAGCAAAACTAGCGGGGGGGCATCATGGAATGAGCAGTTCTTC. The full variable domain, with the rest looked up from reference TRBV7-2 and TRBJ2-1, is GAGVSQSPSNKVTEKGKDVELRCDPISGHTALYWYRQSLGQGLEFLIYFQGNSAPDKSGLPSDRFSAERTGGSVSTLTIQRTQQEDSAVYLCASSKTSGGASWNEQFFGPGTRLTVL.

The chain has TRBV27 and TRBJ1-2; no definite D call. The germline gives CDR1 MNHEY, CDR2 SMNVEV (reference sequence). The CDR3 contains 13 residues. V dropped 3 bases and J dropped 3 bases, with 8 bases sitting between them. The CDR3, as DNA: TGTGCCAGCAGTTTCGGAGGTGACTATGGCTACACCTTC. Protein product: CASSFGGDYGYTF.